This paragraph reports one T cell receptor (beta chain). The V gene's germline CDR1 is LNHDA and CDR2 SQIVND (reference sequence). The CDR3 covers 15 residues. J lost 5 bases, V lost 4 bases, and 9 bases had no gene match. The protocol was immunoSEQ multiplex PCR, while the TCRdb copy is restricted to in-frame clones and leaves out a portion. The profile shows 20,000 to 25,000 clones, around 89% of them singletons. The record originates from a study of blood T cell repertoires in COVID-19. Sequencing input: peripheral blood. V is TRBV19 and J is TRBJ2-7; the match to TRBD2 covers 9 bases. The receptor comes from a human donor in a cohort sampled during active COVID-19. The CDR3 DNA reads as TGTGCCAGTAGTAGGCTCCTAGCGGGATATAACGAGCAGTACTTC. This gives the protein CASSRLLAGYNEQYF.